This T cell receptor beta chain was sequenced for a study of blood T cell repertoires in COVID-19. Study-wide background: Both acute and convalescent COVID-19 samples were obtained from the United States, Italy and Spain.

The length of the CDR3 is 14 residues. V shed 0 bases and J shed 11 bases, with 11 bases lying between them. Germline CDR1 PRHDT, CDR2 FYEKMQ (reference sequence). Recruitment covered about two dozen US areas and drew participants whose ages spanned roughly 18 to 100 years. Repertoires were generated with immunoSEQ multiplex PCR, while TCRdb's copy carries only in-frame clones and drops some. The data contain a few hundred thousand clones, roughly 87% of them seen just once; the ten biggest clones take up approximately 0.93%. Sequenced sample: PBMCs or T cells enriched from blood (not recorded which). The rearrangement joins TRBV13 to TRBJ1-6, with D uncertain. This receptor was obtained from a woman in her twenties or thirties who had recovered from COVID-19. The CDR3 protein is CASSLGQRLAPLHF. CDR3 nucleotides: TGTGCCAGCAGCTTAGGGCAGCGTTTGGCACCCCTCCACTTT.